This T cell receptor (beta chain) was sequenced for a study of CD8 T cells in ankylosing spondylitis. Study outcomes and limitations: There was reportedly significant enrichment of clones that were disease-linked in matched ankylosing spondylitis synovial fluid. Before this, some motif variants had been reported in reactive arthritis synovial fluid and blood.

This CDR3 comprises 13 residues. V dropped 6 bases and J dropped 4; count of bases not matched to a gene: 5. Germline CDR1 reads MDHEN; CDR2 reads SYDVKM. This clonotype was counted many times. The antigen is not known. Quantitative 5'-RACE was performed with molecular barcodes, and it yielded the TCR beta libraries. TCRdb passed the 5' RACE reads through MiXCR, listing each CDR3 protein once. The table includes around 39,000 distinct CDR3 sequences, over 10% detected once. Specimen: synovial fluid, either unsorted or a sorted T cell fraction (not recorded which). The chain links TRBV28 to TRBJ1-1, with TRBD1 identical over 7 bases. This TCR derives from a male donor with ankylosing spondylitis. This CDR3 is CASRLQGITEAFF. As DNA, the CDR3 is TGTGCCAGCAGGTTACAGGGGATCACTGAAGCTTTCTTT.